These 13 T cell receptor beta chains were sequenced from one sample in a study of human T cells and chemical hapten exposure. The authors extracted total RNA from unfractionated whole blood. MiXCR was run by TCRdb on the 5' RACE reads, yielding one entry per CDR3 protein. Of some 150,000 distinct CDR3 sequences in the sample, around 4% were seen once. All receptors come from a female donor in good health.

This clonotype was found many times. The chain recombines TRBV12-3 or TRBV12-4 with TRBJ1-5, with a possible D match to TRBD1 (5 bases). With 3 bases removed from V and 6 bases from J, the gap between germline ends came to 30 bases. CDR3 length equals 20 residues. CDR3 region: CASSFRPVGSPPFRGQPQHF. As DNA, the CDR3 is TGTGCCAGCAGTTTTCGGCCGGTTGGCAGTCCCCCCTTTAGGGGTCAGCCCCAGCATTTT.

The V gene is TRBV20-1, the J gene TRBJ1-2; 7 positions match TRBD1. The CDR3 sequence is 15 residues long. The junction had 9 bases not matched to a gene; V was cut back by 3 bases and J by 2 bases. Germline CDR1 reads DFQATT; CDR2 reads SNEGSKA (reference sequence). CDR3 DNA: TGCAGTGCTAGTGAACAGGGGTCTCCGAACTATGGCTACACCTTC. Translating it yields CSASEQGSPNYGYTF.

As regards this clonotype: A much larger clone lies one base from this, so it may be a read error. CDR3 loop: CSAKGADTQYF. The CDR3 bases are TGCAGTGCCAAGGGCGCAGATACGCAGTATTTT. This rearrangement joins TRBV20-1 to TRBJ2-3; D gene uncertain. Germline CDR1 reads DFQATT; CDR2 reads SNEGSKA (reference sequence). There are 11 residues in the CDR3. Trimming shortened V by 6 bases and J by 4 bases, and 8 bases separated the two germline ends.

This clonotype was found many times. This chain connects TRBV20-1 to TRBJ2-3; D unclear. The CDR3 runs to 14 residues. The V end lost 0 bases, the J end lost 2 bases, and 9 bases lay between the germline ends. Germline V gives CDR1 DFQATT, CDR2 SNEGSKA (reference sequence). The CDR3: CSARDSFFTDTQYF. The CDR3 coding sequence is TGCAGTGCTAGAGATTCCTTTTTCACAGATACGCAGTATTTT.

This clonotype was observed many times. The rearrangement joins TRBV12-3 or TRBV12-4 to TRBJ1-2, with D perhaps TRBD1 (5 bases). Trimming pared 1 base from V and 6 bases from J, leaving 12 bases between. This CDR3 spans 14 amino acids. The chain's CDR3 is CASSLGQSLHGYTF. Here the CDR3 DNA reads TGTGCCAGCAGTTTAGGACAGTCGTTGCATGGCTACACCTTC.

This clonotype came up many times. In DNA form, the CDR3 reads TGTGCCAGCAGCCGAAGCGGGTTGTCTAGGGCCCAAGAGACCCAGTACTTC. Translated, it gives CASSRSGLSRAQETQYF. The J gene is TRBJ2-5, the V gene TRBV7-2, with a tentative D call TRBD2 (6 bases). Germline-derived CDR1 and CDR2 are SGHTA and FQGNSA. V lost 5 bases and J 1 base, leaving 20 bases between the germline ends. The CDR3 totals 17 residues.

This clonotype was seen repeatedly, ten times or more. The chain has TRBV2 and TRBJ1-2; D remains ambiguous. The CDR3 extends over 13 amino acids. Germline CDR1 reads SNHLY; CDR2 reads FYNNEI. V lost 3 bases, J lost 3 bases, and 8 bases lay in between. CDR3 in amino acids: CASSEADYYGYTF. In DNA form, the CDR3 reads TGTGCCAGCAGTGAGGCAGACTACTATGGCTACACCTTC.

This clonotype was observed at least ten times. The chain recombines TRBV20-1 with TRBJ2-7; TRBD1 agrees at 10 bases. CDR1 and CDR2 (germline): DFQATT, SNEGSKA (reference sequence). J lost 2 bases, V lost 3 bases, and 7 bases had no gene match. The CDR3 is made up of 15 amino acids. The CDR3 DNA reads as TGCAGTGCTAGCGGGAGGGACAGGGGCCCCTACGAGCAGTACTTC. Translation gives CSASGRDRGPYEQYF.

This clonotype was detected ten times or more. The chain employs TRBV6-1 and TRBJ1-4; no clear D gene. The germline CDR1 and CDR2 sequences are MNHNS and SASEGT. The CDR3 has 15 residues. V shed 3 bases and J shed 4 bases, with 12 bases lying between them. The CDR3 region has the DNA TGTGCCAGCAGTGACCCCACGATGGTTAATGAAAAACTGTTTTTT. Amino acid sequence: CASSDPTMVNEKLFF.

The chain couples TRBV7-9 to TRBJ2-6; possible D gene TRBD2, 6 bases. The CDR3 spans 18 residues. Germline values: CDR1 SEHNR, CDR2 FQNEAQ (reference sequence). V was trimmed by 2 bases and J by 0 bases, leaving 14 bases between them. CDR3 DNA: TGTGCCAGCAGCTTACTTGGGGACTTCCTCTCTGGGGCCAACGTCCTGACTTTC. Translation gives CASSLLGDFLSGANVLTF. The full variable domain, its missing parts supplied by reference TRBV7-9 and TRBJ2-6, is DTGVSQNPRHKITKRGQNVTFRCDPISEHNRLYWYRQTLGQGPEFLTYFQNEAQLEKSRLLSDRFSAERPKGSFSTLEIQRTEQGDSAMYLCASSLLGDFLSGANVLTFGAGSRLTVL.

This clonotype was recorded many times. The chain uses TRBV12-3 or TRBV12-4 and TRBJ1-1; D is undetermined. The length of the CDR3 is 13 residues. V was shortened by 3 bases and J by 1 base, with 6 bases between the two germline ends. The DNA of the CDR3 is TGTGCCAGCAGTTTCAATAGGAACACTGAAGCTTTCTTT. Amino acids: CASSFNRNTEAFF.

This clonotype was found many times. The CDR3 nucleotides are TGCAGTGCTAGAGATCGCCAGGGTGGGGAGACCCAGTACTTC. Its translation is CSARDRQGGETQYF. The rearrangement joins TRBV20-1 to TRBJ2-5, with a possible D match to TRBD1 (5 bases). CDR1 and CDR2 (germline): DFQATT, SNEGSKA (reference sequence). The ends were cut back, 0 bases at V and 5 bases at J, with 13 bases in the middle. The CDR3 runs 14 residues.

This clonotype showed up many times. The rearrangement uses TRBV6-2 or TRBV6-3 and TRBJ1-1; 8 bases are shared with TRBD1. The germline V gene encodes CDR1 MNHEY and CDR2 SVGEGT. The J segment lost 3 bases and the V segment lost 4 bases, leaving 7 bases of the junction unmatched. This CDR3 spans 15 amino acids. CDR3 sequence: CASSSRTGRYTEAFF. Here the CDR3 DNA reads TGTGCCAGCAGTTCACGGACAGGGAGGTACACTGAAGCTTTCTTT.